This T cell receptor (beta chain) was recovered during a study of cytomegalovirus exposure and HLA in healthy donors. The PCR used 60 Vbeta and 13 Jbeta primers. This table comes from immunoSEQ multiplex PCR, and its TCRdb copy is limited to in-frame clones, with some not included. The specimen's table records around 200,000 clones. This CDR3 spans 16 amino acids. CDR1 and CDR2 (germline): SGHNT, YENEEA. Losses at the gene ends were 5 bases for V and 5 bases for J; bases not matched to a gene: 10. V usage is TRBV11-3 and J usage is TRBJ2-2; TRBD2 aligns across 8 bases. Specimen: PBMCs. The sequence came from a woman aged 25-40 years in good health and CMV-seropositive. The CDR3 DNA sequence: TGTGCCAGCAGCCCGCGAGCGGGAGAGGGGACCGGGGAGCTGTTTTTT. It yields the protein CASSPRAGEGTGELFF.